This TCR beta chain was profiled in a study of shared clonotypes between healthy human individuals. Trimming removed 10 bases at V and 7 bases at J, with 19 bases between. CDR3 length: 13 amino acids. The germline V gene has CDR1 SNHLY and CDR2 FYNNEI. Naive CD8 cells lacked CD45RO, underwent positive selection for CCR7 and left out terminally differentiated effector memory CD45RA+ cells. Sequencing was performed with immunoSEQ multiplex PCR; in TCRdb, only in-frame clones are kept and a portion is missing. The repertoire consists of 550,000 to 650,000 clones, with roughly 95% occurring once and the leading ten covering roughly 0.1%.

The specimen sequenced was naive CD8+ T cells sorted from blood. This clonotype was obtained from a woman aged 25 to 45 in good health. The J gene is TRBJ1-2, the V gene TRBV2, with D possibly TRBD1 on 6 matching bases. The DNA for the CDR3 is TGTGCCATCGAGACAGGCGCCGGGCGTGGCTACACCTTC. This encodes CAIETGAGRGYTF.